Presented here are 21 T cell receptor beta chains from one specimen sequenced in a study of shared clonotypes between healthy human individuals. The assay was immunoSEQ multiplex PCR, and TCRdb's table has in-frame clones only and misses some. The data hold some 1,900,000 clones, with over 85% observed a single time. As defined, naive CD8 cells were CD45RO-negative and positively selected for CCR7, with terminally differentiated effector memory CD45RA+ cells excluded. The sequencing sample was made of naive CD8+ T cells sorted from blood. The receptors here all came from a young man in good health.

CDR3 in amino acids: CASSRLAGASDTQYF. The DNA of the CDR3 is TGTGCCAGCAGTCGACTAGCGGGGGCCTCGGATACGCAGTATTTT. The chain uses TRBV7-3 and TRBJ2-3; 12 bases fit TRBD2. With V trimmed by 6 bases and J by 6 bases, 7 bases remained unmatched. The germline gives CDR1 SGHTA, CDR2 FQGTGA. This CDR3 comprises 15 residues.

CDR3 nucleotides: TGCGCCAGCAGCTCAACTAGAGAGCAGTTCTTC. It yields the protein CASSSTREQFF. This chain links TRBV5-1 with TRBJ2-1; D perhaps matches TRBD2 (5 bases). V lost 3 bases, J lost 10 bases, and 8 bases lay in between. CDR3 length equals 11 residues. The germline V gene encodes CDR1 SGHRS and CDR2 YFSETQ. The full variable domain, its missing parts supplied by reference TRBV5-1 and TRBJ2-1, is KAGVTQTPRYLIKTRGQQVTLSCSPISGHRSVSWYQQTPGQGLQFLFEYFSETQRNKGNFPGRFSGRQFSNSRSEMNVSTLELGDSALYLCASSSTREQFFGPGTRLTVL.

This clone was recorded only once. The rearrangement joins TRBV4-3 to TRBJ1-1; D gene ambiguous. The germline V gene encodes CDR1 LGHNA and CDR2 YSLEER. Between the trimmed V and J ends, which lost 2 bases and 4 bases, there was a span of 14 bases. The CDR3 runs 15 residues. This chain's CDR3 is CASSQSTPTPTEAFF. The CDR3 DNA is TGCGCCAGCAGCCAAAGCACTCCTACCCCCACTGAAGCTTTCTTT.

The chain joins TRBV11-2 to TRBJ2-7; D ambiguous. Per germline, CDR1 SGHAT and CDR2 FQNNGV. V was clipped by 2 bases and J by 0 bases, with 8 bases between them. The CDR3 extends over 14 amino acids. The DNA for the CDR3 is TGTGCCAGCAGCTTATACGGTAGCTCCTACGAGCAGTACTTC. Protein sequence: CASSLYGSSYEQYF.

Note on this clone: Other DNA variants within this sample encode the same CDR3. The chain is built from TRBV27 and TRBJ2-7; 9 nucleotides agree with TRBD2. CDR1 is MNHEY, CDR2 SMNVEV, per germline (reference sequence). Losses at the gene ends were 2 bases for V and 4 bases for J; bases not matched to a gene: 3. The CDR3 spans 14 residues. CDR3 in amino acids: CASSLGSGGYEQYF. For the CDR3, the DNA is TGTGCCAGCAGTTTAGGTAGCGGGGGTTACGAGCAGTACTTC.

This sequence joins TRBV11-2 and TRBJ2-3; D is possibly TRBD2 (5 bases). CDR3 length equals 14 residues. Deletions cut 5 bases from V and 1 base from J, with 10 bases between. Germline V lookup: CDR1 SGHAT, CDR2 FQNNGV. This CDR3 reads CASSDPAGTDTQYF. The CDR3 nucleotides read TGTGCCAGCAGCGACCCAGCGGGCACAGATACGCAGTATTTT.

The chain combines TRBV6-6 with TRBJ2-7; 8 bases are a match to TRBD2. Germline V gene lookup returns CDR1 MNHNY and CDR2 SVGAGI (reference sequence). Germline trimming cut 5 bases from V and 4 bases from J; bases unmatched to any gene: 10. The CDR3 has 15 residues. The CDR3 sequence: CASSPGGGGAYEQYF. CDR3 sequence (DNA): TGTGCCAGCAGTCCCGGGGGGGGAGGGGCGTACGAGCAGTACTTC.

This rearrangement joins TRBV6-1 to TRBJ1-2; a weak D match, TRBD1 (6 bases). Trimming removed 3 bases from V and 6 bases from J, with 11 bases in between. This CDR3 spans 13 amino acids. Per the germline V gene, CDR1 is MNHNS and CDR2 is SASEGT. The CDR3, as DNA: TGTGCCAGCAGTGACGGGGGGGCGCATGGCTACACCTTC. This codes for CASSDGGAHGYTF.

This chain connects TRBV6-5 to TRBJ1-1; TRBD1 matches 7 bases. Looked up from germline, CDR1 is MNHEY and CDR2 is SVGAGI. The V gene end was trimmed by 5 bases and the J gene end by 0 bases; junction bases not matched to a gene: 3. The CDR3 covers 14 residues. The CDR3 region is CASSRDSMNTEAFF. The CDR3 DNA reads TGTGCCAGCAGTCGGGACAGCATGAACACTGAAGCTTTCTTT.

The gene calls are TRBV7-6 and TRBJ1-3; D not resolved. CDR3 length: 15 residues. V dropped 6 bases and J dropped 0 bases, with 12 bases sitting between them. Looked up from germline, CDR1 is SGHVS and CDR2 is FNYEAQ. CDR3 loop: CASRAGSSSGNTIYF. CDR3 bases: TGTGCCAGCAGGGCCGGGTCGAGCTCTGGAAACACCATATATTTT.

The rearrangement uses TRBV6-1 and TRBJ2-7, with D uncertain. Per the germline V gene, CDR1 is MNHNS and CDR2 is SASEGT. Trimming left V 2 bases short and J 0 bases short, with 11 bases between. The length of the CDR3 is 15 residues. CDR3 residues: CASSELEMSSYEQYF. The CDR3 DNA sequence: TGTGCCAGCAGTGAATTGGAGATGAGCTCCTACGAGCAGTACTTC.

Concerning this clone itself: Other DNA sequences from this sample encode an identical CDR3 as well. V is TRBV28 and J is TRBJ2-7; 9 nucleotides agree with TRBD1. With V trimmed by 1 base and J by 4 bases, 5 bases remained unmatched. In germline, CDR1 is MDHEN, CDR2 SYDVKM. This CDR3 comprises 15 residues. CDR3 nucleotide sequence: TGTGCCAGCAGTTTATCTGGGACAGGGACATACGAGCAGTACTTC. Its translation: CASSLSGTGTYEQYF.

Here the CDR3 reads CASSTQGPSSYEQYF. Here the CDR3 DNA reads TGTGCCAGTAGTACGCAGGGCCCTAGCTCCTACGAGCAGTACTTC. V is TRBV19 and J is TRBJ2-7; weak D call: TRBD1 (5 bases). Trimming left V 4 bases short and J 0 bases short, with 13 bases between. From germline, CDR1 is LNHDA and CDR2 SQIVND (reference sequence). The CDR3 contains 15 residues.

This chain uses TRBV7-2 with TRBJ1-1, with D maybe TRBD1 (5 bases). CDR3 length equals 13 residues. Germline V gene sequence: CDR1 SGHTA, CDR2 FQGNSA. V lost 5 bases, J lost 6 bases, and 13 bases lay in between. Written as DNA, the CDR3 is TGTGCCAGCAGCCTTACGTGGGGGTCTGAAGCTTTCTTT. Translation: CASSLTWGSEAFF.

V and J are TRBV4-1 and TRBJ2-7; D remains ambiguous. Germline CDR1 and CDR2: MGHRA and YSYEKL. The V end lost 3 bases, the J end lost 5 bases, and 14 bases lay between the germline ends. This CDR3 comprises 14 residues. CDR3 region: CASSQVRGDDEQYF. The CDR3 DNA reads TGCGCCAGCAGCCAGGTGAGAGGTGACGACGAGCAGTACTTC.

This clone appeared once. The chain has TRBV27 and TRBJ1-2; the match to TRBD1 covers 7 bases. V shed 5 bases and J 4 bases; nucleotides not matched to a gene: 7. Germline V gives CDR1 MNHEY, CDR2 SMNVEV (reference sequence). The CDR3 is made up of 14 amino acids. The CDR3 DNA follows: TGTGCCAGCAGTAATACAGGGGAGGCCTATGGCTACACCTTC. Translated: CASSNTGEAYGYTF.

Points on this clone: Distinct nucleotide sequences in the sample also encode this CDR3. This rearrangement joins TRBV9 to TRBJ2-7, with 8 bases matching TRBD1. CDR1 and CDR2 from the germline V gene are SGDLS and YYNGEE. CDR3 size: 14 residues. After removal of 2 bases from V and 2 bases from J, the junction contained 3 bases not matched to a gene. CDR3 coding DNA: TGTGCCAGCAGCGTCGGACAGGGAGCCTACGAGCAGTACTTC. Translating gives CASSVGQGAYEQYF.

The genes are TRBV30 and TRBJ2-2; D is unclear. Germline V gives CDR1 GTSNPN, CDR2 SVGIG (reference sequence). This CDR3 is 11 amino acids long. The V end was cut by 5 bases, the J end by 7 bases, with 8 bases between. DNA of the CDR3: TGTGCCTGGGATTCAGGCGGGGAGCTGTTTTTT. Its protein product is CAWDSGGELFF.

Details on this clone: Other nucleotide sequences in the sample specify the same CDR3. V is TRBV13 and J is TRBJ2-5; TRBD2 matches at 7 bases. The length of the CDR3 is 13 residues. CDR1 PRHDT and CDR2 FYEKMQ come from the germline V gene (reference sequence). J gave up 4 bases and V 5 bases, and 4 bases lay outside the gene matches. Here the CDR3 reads CASSPTGGETQYF. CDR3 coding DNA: TGTGCCAGCAGCCCCACGGGGGGAGAGACCCAGTACTTC.

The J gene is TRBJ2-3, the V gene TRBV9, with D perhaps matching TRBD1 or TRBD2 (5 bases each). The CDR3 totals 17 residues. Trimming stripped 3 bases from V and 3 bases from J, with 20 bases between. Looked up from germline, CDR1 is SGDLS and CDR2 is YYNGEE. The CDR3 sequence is CASSANLRDGRTDTQYF. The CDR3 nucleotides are TGTGCCAGCAGCGCCAACCTCCGGGACGGAAGGACAGATACGCAGTATTTT.

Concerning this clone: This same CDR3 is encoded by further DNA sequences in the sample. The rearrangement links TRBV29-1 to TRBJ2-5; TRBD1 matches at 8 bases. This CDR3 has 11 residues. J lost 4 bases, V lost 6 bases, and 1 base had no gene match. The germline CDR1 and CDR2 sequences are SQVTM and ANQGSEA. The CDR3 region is CSVGQGETQYF. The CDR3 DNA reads TGCAGCGTCGGACAGGGAGAGACCCAGTACTTC.